The 23 T cell receptor beta chains in this list originate from one sample, sequenced in a study of response to subunit inactivated influenza vaccine. TCRdb redid the calling of the RT-PCR reads with MiXCR, one entry per CDR3 protein. This repertoire shows about 830,000 distinct CDR3 sequences, approximately 18% found once; its top ten account for approximately 11%. The material sequenced was PBMCs from blood, taken 4 to 6 days after vaccination. The receptor source for this set is a man aged 50-59 years who received an inactivated influenza vaccine.

With respect to this clonotype: A much larger clone is a single base away; this may be a read error. The rearrangement links TRBV10-3 to TRBJ1-6; D uncertain. This CDR3 has 16 residues. V gave up 4 bases and J gave up 7 bases, with 17 bases separating them. Germline CDR1 is ENHRY and CDR2 is SYGVKD. The CDR3 DNA follows: TGTGCCATCAGTGGGCGAGGCGGACCGGTCAATTCACCCCTCCACTTT. This sequence encodes CAISGRGGPVNSPLHF.

This clonotype has ten or more counts. The chain employs TRBV12-3 or TRBV12-4 and TRBJ1-2, with D unclear. V lost 2 bases and J 4 bases, leaving 5 bases between the germline ends. The length of the CDR3 is 12 residues. The CDR3 DNA sequence: TGTGCCAGCAGTTTAATCAGCTATGGCTACACCTTC. Protein sequence: CASSLISYGYTF.

V and J are TRBV10-3 and TRBJ2-5; TRBD1 matches at 8 bases. J was trimmed by 4 bases and V by 3 bases; bases with no gene match: 4. In germline, CDR1 is ENHRY, CDR2 SYGVKD. The CDR3 totals 14 residues. CDR3 in amino acids: CAISEQGVAETQYF. The CDR3 DNA reads TGTGCCATCAGTGAACAGGGGGTAGCAGAGACCCAGTACTTC.

CDR3 DNA sequence: TGTGCCAGCAGATCCAGGGGGGACACCGGGGAGCTGTTTTTT. Translation: CASRSRGDTGELFF. This chain links TRBV6-1 with TRBJ2-2; a possible D gene is TRBD1 (7 bases). V lost 6 bases and J 3 bases, leaving 11 bases between the germline ends. CDR3 length: 14 amino acids. The germline gives CDR1 MNHNS, CDR2 SASEGT.

The chain links TRBV4-2 to TRBJ2-7, with no clear D. The germline V and J ends were trimmed by 0 bases and 9 bases, with 12 bases remaining between them. Per germline, CDR1 LGHNA and CDR2 YNFKEQ. CDR3 length equals 13 residues. For the CDR3, the DNA is TGTGCCAGCAGCCAAGATCGACCTACGGGGCAGTACTTC. Residues: CASSQDRPTGQYF.

This clonotype was detected a few times. The chain joins TRBV6-2 or TRBV6-3 to TRBJ1-2; D perhaps matches TRBD1 (5 bases). The germline V gene has CDR1 MNHEY and CDR2 SVGEGT. Deletions cut 2 bases from V and 3 bases from J, with 22 bases between. This CDR3 spans 18 amino acids. This chain's CDR3 is CASSYQTSTRKGDYGYTF. In DNA, the CDR3 is TGTGCCAGCAGTTACCAAACCTCCACCAGAAAAGGGGACTATGGCTACACCTTC.

J is TRBJ2-2 and V is TRBV5-1; either TRBD1 or TRBD2 may fit D (6 bases each). The ends were cut back, 2 bases at V and 4 bases at J, with 9 bases in the middle. Per the germline V gene, CDR1 is SGHRS and CDR2 is YFSETQ. This CDR3 has 14 amino acids. CDR3 sequence: CASSFEGGTGELFF. The CDR3 DNA reads as TGCGCCAGCAGCTTTGAGGGGGGCACCGGGGAGCTGTTTTTT.

This clonotype appeared a single time. The chain uses TRBV7-2 and TRBJ2-7, with D possibly being TRBD2 (5 bases). This CDR3 is built from 13 residues. V was clipped by 8 bases and J by 3 bases, with 14 bases between them. Per germline, CDR1 SGHTA and CDR2 FQGNSA. The CDR3 sequence is CASGRGSGYEQYF. CDR3 nucleotides: TGTGCCAGCGGCAGAGGGAGCGGCTACGAGCAGTACTTC.

The chain employs TRBV6-1 and TRBJ2-3; 8 bases match TRBD2. This CDR3 spans 15 amino acids. With V trimmed by 6 bases and J by 5 bases, 10 bases remained unmatched. Germline CDR1 MNHNS, CDR2 SASEGT. In DNA form, the CDR3 reads TGTGCCAGCAGATCGGGGGGGGTATCCGGAGATACGCAGTATTTT. Encoded protein: CASRSGGVSGDTQYF.

This clonotype was detected only a few times. The chain uses TRBV12-3 or TRBV12-4 and TRBJ1-2, with TRBD1 identical over 10 bases. The CDR3 extends over 13 amino acids. J gave up 9 bases and V 6 bases, and 7 bases lay outside the gene matches. In DNA form, the CDR3 reads TGTGCCAGCAGGACAGGGGGCGGTTCTAGCTACACCTTC. Amino acid sequence: CASRTGGGSSYTF.

This clonotype was detected ten times or more. This chain joins TRBV29-1 and TRBJ2-7; TRBD1 matches 12 bases. This CDR3 has 12 residues. Germline CDR1 SQVTM, CDR2 ANQGSEA. V shed 6 bases, J shed 5 bases, and the junction held 2 bases outside the gene matches. The CDR3 sequence: CSVGQGADEQYF. DNA of the CDR3: TGCAGCGTGGGACAGGGGGCGGACGAGCAGTACTTC.

The table lists this clonotype with many counts. The chain carries TRBV5-1 and TRBJ2-1, with TRBD1 identical over 7 bases. V lost 4 bases, J lost 4 bases, and 8 bases stayed unmatched. There are 15 residues in the CDR3. Germline V gene lookup returns CDR1 SGHRS and CDR2 YFSETQ. The CDR3 region has the DNA TGCGCCAGCAGCATCGGGACAGCCAATTACAATGAGCAGTTCTTC. As protein: CASSIGTANYNEQFF.

The V gene is TRBV28, the J gene TRBJ1-6, with no clear D. The germline V and J ends were trimmed by 3 bases and 9 bases, with 12 bases remaining between them. This CDR3 spans 14 amino acids. Germline V gene lookup returns CDR1 MDHEN and CDR2 SYDVKM. The chain's CDR3 is CASSLGQDGSPLHF. The CDR3 bases are TGTGCCAGCAGTTTGGGTCAGGACGGTTCACCCCTCCACTTT. The complete variable domain, with remaining parts taken from reference TRBV28 and TRBJ1-6, reads DVKVTQSSRYLVKRTGEKVFLECVQDMDHENMFWYRQDPGLGLRLIYFSYDVKMKEKGDIPEGYSVSREKKERFSLILESASTNQTSMYLCASSLGQDGSPLHFGNGTRLTVT.

The CDR3 DNA follows: TGTGCCAGCAGTTTATCGGCCTATGAAGCTTTCTTT. Translated, it gives CASSLSAYEAFF. The V call is TRBV12-3 or TRBV12-4, the J call TRBJ1-1; D not certain. This CDR3 is 12 amino acids long. The germline V and J ends were trimmed by 2 bases and 7 bases, with 8 bases remaining between them.

This clonotype was recorded at least ten times. The V and J genes are TRBV5-1 and TRBJ2-7, with 7 bases matching TRBD1. The CDR3 is 15 amino acids. CDR1 and CDR2 from the germline V gene are SGHRS and YFSETQ. The V and J ends lost 0 bases and 4 bases, in that order; junction bases with no gene match: 7. Written as DNA, the CDR3 is TGCGCCAGCAGCTTGGACTTAGGGGGCTGGTACGAGCAGTACTTC. Translating it yields CASSLDLGGWYEQYF.

This clonotype was observed a handful of times. The chain has TRBV6-5 and TRBJ2-1; 9 nucleotides line up with TRBD2. Trimming removed 0 bases from V and 7 bases from J; junction bases left unmatched: 10. The CDR3 runs 17 residues. The V gene's germline CDR1 is MNHEY and CDR2 SVGAGI. The CDR3 bases are TGTGCCAGCAGTTACTCGGGCCCGGGACTAGCCAATAATGAGCAGTTCTTC. Translation gives CASSYSGPGLANNEQFF.

This clonotype appeared a few times. The chain uses TRBV5-1 and TRBJ2-5; tentative D call: TRBD2 (6 bases). The germline CDR1 and CDR2 sequences are SGHRS and YFSETQ. The CDR3 contains 15 residues. Trimming stripped 4 bases from V and 2 bases from J, with 15 bases between. CDR3 protein: CASSRKRDSQETQYF. The CDR3 DNA reads TGCGCCAGCAGCCGGAAGAGGGACTCTCAAGAGACCCAGTACTTC.

This rearrangement joins TRBV29-1 to TRBJ2-6, with D hard to call. The V gene's germline CDR1 is SQVTM and CDR2 ANQGSEA. Trimming removed 2 bases at V and 0 bases at J, with 5 bases between. The CDR3 sequence is 14 residues long. The DNA of the CDR3 is TGCAGCGTTGAATCCGTCTCTGGGGCCAACGTCCTGACTTTC. Its protein product is CSVESVSGANVLTF.

The J gene is TRBJ2-3, the V gene TRBV20-1, with TRBD2 as a possible D gene (7 bases). CDR1 DFQATT and CDR2 SNEGSKA come from the germline V gene (reference sequence). V shed 1 base and J shed 0 bases, with 17 bases lying between them. The CDR3 covers 17 residues. The CDR3 DNA is TGCAGTGCTAGAGTGGGGGGGCTAGCGGCTAGCACAGATACGCAGTATTTT. It is translated as CSARVGGLAASTDTQYF.

This sequence joins TRBV4-1 and TRBJ2-7, with D possibly called TRBD1 or TRBD2 (5 bases each). Germline-derived CDR1 and CDR2 are MGHRA and YSYEKL. Between the trimmed V and J ends, which lost 0 bases and 3 bases, there was a span of 12 bases. This CDR3 is built from 15 residues. The CDR3 here is CASSQDSGTSYEQYF. DNA for the CDR3: TGCGCCAGCAGCCAAGATTCGGGGACGAGCTACGAGCAGTACTTC.

CDR3 bases: TGCAGCGTTGAGCGGACAGTCACCCACACCCAAGAGACCCAGTACTTC. This codes for CSVERTVTHTQETQYF. The chain employs TRBV29-1 and TRBJ2-5, with D possibly TRBD1 on 6 matching bases. The CDR3 totals 16 residues. Germline V gene sequence: CDR1 SQVTM, CDR2 ANQGSEA. Trimming removed 3 bases from V and 1 base from J, with 18 bases in between.

Comment on this clonotype: A read error may account for a junction end that differs from germline. The rearrangement uses TRBV6-5 and TRBJ1-1; maybe TRBD1 (6 bases). Germline V lookup: CDR1 MNHEY, CDR2 SVGAGI. The CDR3 runs 12 residues. The CDR3 is CASSQGGGEAFF. Written as DNA, the CDR3 is TGTGCCAGCAGTCAAGGGGGAGGTGAAGCCTTCTTT.

This chain connects TRBV18 to TRBJ2-1; 14 nucleotides match TRBD2. V gave up 2 bases and J gave up 8 bases; unmatched junction bases: 8. The CDR3 contains 17 residues. Per germline, CDR1 KGHSH and CDR2 LQKENI. The CDR3 is CASSPAPGLAGEDEQFF. CDR3 bases: TGTGCCAGCTCACCAGCGCCGGGACTAGCGGGAGAGGATGAGCAGTTCTTC.